This entry lists 8 T cell receptor beta chains sequenced from one sample in a study of regulatory T cells in long-lasting Graves disease. CDR3-region Arm-PCR and iRepertoire HTBI primers produced the TCR beta libraries. Via MiXCR, TCRdb re-called the multiplex PCR reads, giving one row per CDR3 protein. The sample lists 420,000 or so distinct CDR3 sequences, over 15% occurring once. Time point: newly diagnosed GD, antithyroid drugs for less than 3 months. From PBMCs, RNA was extracted and then used to make the TCR library. The same data also contributed to another study, on T cells in Graves' hyperthyroidism and ophthalmopathy.

The material was peripheral blood mononuclear cells (PBMCs), obtained at new diagnosis, from a patient treated with antithyroid drugs. These receptor sequences come from a woman aged 18-35 years with Graves disease.

The table lists this clonotype with a few counts. The chain couples TRBV9 to TRBJ1-1, with D possibly TRBD1 on 5 matching bases. CDR3 length: 14 residues. The V end was cut by 3 bases, the J end by 1 base, with 10 bases between. Looked up from germline, CDR1 is SGDLS and CDR2 is YYNGEE. The CDR3 loop reads CASSAGTPNTEAFF. CDR3 coding DNA: TGTGCCAGCAGCGCAGGGACCCCGAACACTGAAGCTTTCTTT. Full variable domain (outside the CDR3, taken from reference TRBV9 and TRBJ1-1): DSGVTQTPKHLITATGQRVTLRCSPRSGDLSVYWYQQSLDQGLQFLIQYYNGEERAKGNILERFSAQQFPDLHSELNLSSLELGDSALYFCASSAGTPNTEAFFGQGTRLTVV.

In regard to this clonotype: This sequence is one base from a far larger clone and is likely a read error. The gene calls are TRBV27 and TRBJ2-4; the D gene is possibly TRBD2 (6 bases). Trimming removed 2 bases from V and 13 bases from J, with 27 bases in between. Germline-derived CDR1 and CDR2 are MNHEY and SMNVEV (reference sequence). The length of the CDR3 is 17 residues. DNA of the CDR3: TGTGCCAGCAGTTTAGCTTCTAGCGCCCGCTCCTACAATGAGCAGTACTTC. Encoded protein: CASSLASSARSYNEQYF.

This clonotype was seen many times. The gene calls are TRBV6-1 and TRBJ2-1; 13 nucleotides agree with TRBD2. The trim removed 4 bases at V and 4 bases at J, leaving 1 base unmatched. The CDR3 extends over 15 amino acids. Germline values: CDR1 MNHNS, CDR2 SASEGT. The CDR3 protein is CASSGTSGSYNEQFF. The CDR3 bases are TGTGCCAGCAGTGGGACTAGCGGGAGTTACAATGAGCAGTTCTTC.

The rearrangement links TRBV3-1 to TRBJ1-6; 9 bases are shared with TRBD1. This CDR3 comprises 13 residues. V was clipped by 9 bases and J by 8 bases; unmatched bases: 5. CDR1 is LGHDT, CDR2 YNNKEL, per germline (reference sequence). This chain's CDR3 is CASEDRGYSPLHF. CDR3 DNA: TGTGCCAGTGAAGACAGGGGGTATTCACCCCTCCACTTT.

In its sample, this clonotype was seen many times. J is TRBJ1-1 and V is TRBV28; possible D gene TRBD1, 5 bases. CDR3 length equals 14 residues. Trimming pared 6 bases from V and 1 base from J, leaving 12 bases between. Germline CDR1 reads MDHEN; CDR2 reads SYDVKM. In DNA, the CDR3 is TGTGCCAGCAGCATAGGGACGGGGAACACTGAAGCTTTCTTT. It yields the protein CASSIGTGNTEAFF.

This clonotype has just a few counts. The chain recombines TRBV15 with TRBJ2-1, with 9 bases lining up with TRBD1. The CDR3 runs 17 residues. Germline CDR1 and CDR2: LNHNV and YYDKDF (reference sequence). V shed 3 bases, J shed 7 bases, and the junction held 13 bases outside the gene matches. CDR3 sequence (DNA): TGTGCCACCAGCAGTAGTCTTGAGACAGGGGGGGTAAATGAGCAGTTCTTC. The encoded protein is CATSSSLETGGVNEQFF.

This clonotype was detected only a few times. The rearrangement uses TRBV29-1 and TRBJ2-3; 8 bases map to TRBD2. J gave up 1 base and V 3 bases, and 6 bases lay outside the gene matches. This CDR3 is built from 15 residues. The germline V gene has CDR1 SQVTM and CDR2 ANQGSEA. The CDR3 coding sequence is TGCAGCGTTGATGGTGGAGCGGGGGGCACAGATACGCAGTATTTT. It translates to CSVDGGAGGTDTQYF.

Concerning this clonotype: A much larger clone is a single base away; this may be a read error. V gene TRBV30 combines with J gene TRBJ1-5; D unresolved. V dropped 2 bases and J dropped 4 bases, with 15 bases sitting between them. This CDR3 has 15 amino acids. Germline CDR1 reads GTSNPN; CDR2 reads SVGIG (reference sequence). The CDR3 coding sequence is TGTGCCTGGAGTATAGGTGGCAGCTCTAATCAGCCCCAGCATTTT. Translation gives CAWSIGGSSNQPQHF. Combining the CDR3 with reference TRBV30 and TRBJ1-5 gives the whole variable domain SQTIHQWPATLVQPVGSPLSLECTVEGTSNPNLYWYRQAAGRGLQLLFYSVGIGQISSEVPQNLSASRPQDRQFILSSKKLLLSDSGFYLCAWSIGGSSNQPQHFGDGTRLSIL.